This TCR beta chain was retrieved from a study of T cell responses to AZD1222 COVID-19 vaccine. Generated by immunoSEQ multiplex PCR, the TCRdb table keeps only in-frame clones and is missing some. The data hold about 110,000 clones, with about 85% observed a single time. Per germline, CDR1 SQVTM and CDR2 ANQGSEA. Trimming took 5 bases from V and 8 from J, leaving 16 bases between them. The CDR3 has 13 residues. The sequencing here drew on peripheral blood, taken on day 0 of AZD1222 vaccination. This clonotype originated in an adult in good health. This chain joins TRBV29-1 and TRBJ2-1; a weak D match, TRBD1 (5 bases). The CDR3 loop is CSVLSQGRDEQFF. The DNA for the CDR3 is TGCAGCGTTTTAAGTCAGGGAAGGGATGAGCAGTTCTTC.